The following is a TCR beta chain sequence with its context. This sample was included in a study of technical replicates of blood from a handful of donors. The CDR3 sequence is 15 residues long. The trim removed 1 base at V and 5 bases at J, leaving 8 bases unmatched. Germline V gene data show CDR1 as SGDLS and CDR2 as YYNGEE. Sequencing used immunoSEQ multiplex PCR; TCRdb keeps in-frame clones, though not all of them. The sample gives tens of thousands of clones, 80% to 95% of which show up once; approximately 0.36% is in the top ten. This receptor was taken from a human donor in good health. Specimen: T cells isolated from PBMCs. J is TRBJ1-2 and V is TRBV9; TRBD1 agrees at 7 bases. As DNA, the CDR3 is TGTGCCAGCAGCGTATTGGGGGACAGTCGGTATGGCTACACCTTC. Translation: CASSVLGDSRYGYTF. Full variable domain (missing parts from reference TRBV9 and TRBJ1-2): DSGVTQTPKHLITATGQRVTLRCSPRSGDLSVYWYQQSLDQGLQFLIQYYNGEERAKGNILERFSAQQFPDLHSELNLSSLELGDSALYFCASSVLGDSRYGYTFGSGTRLTVV.